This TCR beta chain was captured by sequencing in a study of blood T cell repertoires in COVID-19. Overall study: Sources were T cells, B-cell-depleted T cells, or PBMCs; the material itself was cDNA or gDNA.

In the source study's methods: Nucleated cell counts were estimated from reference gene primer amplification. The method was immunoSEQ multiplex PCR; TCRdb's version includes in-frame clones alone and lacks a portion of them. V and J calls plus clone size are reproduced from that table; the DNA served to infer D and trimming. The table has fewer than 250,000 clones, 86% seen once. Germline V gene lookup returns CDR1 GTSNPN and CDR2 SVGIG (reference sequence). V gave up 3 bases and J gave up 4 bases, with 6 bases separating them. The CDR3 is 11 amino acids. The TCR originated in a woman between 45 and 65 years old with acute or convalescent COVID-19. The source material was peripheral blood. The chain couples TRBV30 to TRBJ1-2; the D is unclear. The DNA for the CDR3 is TGTGCCTGGAGCGGGTTCTATGGCTACACCTTC. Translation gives CAWSGFYGYTF. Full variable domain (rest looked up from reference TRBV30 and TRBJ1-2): SQTIHQWPATLVQPVGSPLSLECTVEGTSNPNLYWYRQAAGRGLQLLFYSVGIGQISSEVPQNLSASRPQDRQFILSSKKLLLSDSGFYLCAWSGFYGYTFGSGTRLTVV.